Following are 25 T cell receptor beta chains from one sample sequenced in a study of CD8 T cells in ankylosing spondylitis. One entry per CDR3 protein, called by TCRdb with MiXCR from the 5' RACE reads. The table has 85,000 to 100,000 distinct CDR3 sequences, almost 8.5% seen once. The sequenced material came from blood, either unsorted or a sorted T cell fraction (not recorded which). The receptors derive from a male donor with ankylosing spondylitis or in good health (not recorded which).

The J gene is TRBJ2-7, the V gene TRBV20-1; a weak D match, TRBD2 (5 bases). Trimming stripped 7 bases from V and 6 bases from J, with 19 bases between. This CDR3 spans 13 amino acids. The germline CDR1 and CDR2 sequences are DFQATT and SNEGSKA (reference sequence). CDR3 amino acids: CSVGRAVLAEQYF. The DNA of the CDR3 is TGCAGTGTTGGGCGGGCTGTCCTCGCCGAGCAGTACTTC.

This clonotype was counted many times. This chain links TRBV4-2 with TRBJ2-2; D is uncertain. Germline lookup yields CDR1 LGHNA and CDR2 YNFKEQ. The CDR3 extends over 12 amino acids. The ends were cut back, 3 bases at V and 4 bases at J, with 3 bases in the middle. The CDR3 DNA is TGTGCCAGCAGCCACCCCACCGGGGAGCTGTTTTTT. It specifies CASSHPTGELFF.

A note on this clonotype: A read error may explain this, as a much larger clone is one base away. The gene calls are TRBV30 and TRBJ2-7; D assignment may be TRBD1 or TRBD2 (5 bases each). The length of the CDR3 is 14 residues. The V end lost 2 bases, the J end lost 7 bases, and 18 bases lay between the germline ends. Germline-derived CDR1 and CDR2 are GTSNPN and SVGIG (reference sequence). The CDR3 DNA reads as TGTGCCTGGAGTACCGGGGCGGCAGTACGAGAGCAGTACTTC. Protein: CAWSTGAAVREQYF.

This clonotype showed up many times. The chain employs TRBV7-3 and TRBJ2-1, with TRBD2 matching 7 bases. CDR1 SGHTA and CDR2 FQGTGA come from the germline V gene. CDR3 size: 13 residues. V lost 1 base and J lost 15; bases outside the gene matches: 9. DNA of the CDR3: TGTGCCAGCAGCTTAAGGGCTAGCGGAGTGTGGTTCTTC. Translating it yields CASSLRASGVWFF.

This clonotype has ten or more counts. CDR3 nucleotide sequence: TGTGCCATCAGTGACAGGGACACCACCGGGGAGCTGTTTTTT. Its translation: CAISDRDTTGELFF. The rearrangement links TRBV10-3 to TRBJ2-2, with D possibly being TRBD1 (6 bases). V lost 3 bases to trimming and J lost 4 bases, with 9 bases between them. The CDR3 has 14 amino acids. Germline loops: CDR1 ENHRY, CDR2 SYGVKD.

This clonotype was found a few times. This chain links TRBV27 with TRBJ2-3, with D tentatively TRBD2 (6 bases). The CDR3 extends over 14 amino acids. Trimming removed 5 bases from V and 4 bases from J, with 13 bases in between. In germline, CDR1 is MNHEY, CDR2 SMNVEV (reference sequence). CDR3 sequence: CASSLRLGADTQYF. The CDR3 DNA reads as TGTGCCAGCAGTCTCCGACTAGGAGCAGATACGCAGTATTTT.

This clonotype was observed many times. Written as DNA, the CDR3 is TGTGCCAGCAGTTATGGCCCTATTAAACAGGGGTCCACCATATATTTT. Translating it yields CASSYGPIKQGSTIYF. V usage is TRBV6-5 and J usage is TRBJ1-3, with TRBD1 matching over 7 bases. The CDR3 covers 16 residues. Germline V gene sequence: CDR1 MNHEY, CDR2 SVGAGI. V lost 3 bases, J lost 9 bases, and 14 bases stayed unmatched.

The sample holds many counts of this clonotype. The genes are TRBV10-2 and TRBJ2-7; D is possibly TRBD2 (5 bases). There are 17 residues in the CDR3. CDR1 is WSHSY, CDR2 SAAADI, per germline. V was shortened by 2 bases and J by 0 bases, with 17 bases between the two germline ends. Written as DNA, the CDR3 is TGCGCCAGCAGTGAGCCTTTTGACTACACCAGCTCCTACGAGCAGTACTTC. Translating gives CASSEPFDYTSSYEQYF.

This clonotype was counted ten times or more. The chain joins TRBV20-1 to TRBJ2-2; D gene uncertain. CDR3 length: 13 amino acids. Deletions cut 4 bases from V and 1 base from J, with 7 bases between. CDR1 and CDR2 (germline): DFQATT, SNEGSKA (reference sequence). The CDR3 reads CSAIVGNTGELFF. In nucleotides, the CDR3 is TGCAGTGCTATAGTAGGGAACACCGGGGAGCTGTTTTTT.

This clonotype was seen at least ten times. CDR3 bases: TGTGCCAGCGGAACGCCAAGGACACGGGTTTCGGACCAGTACTTC. Translated, it gives CASGTPRTRVSDQYF. This chain connects TRBV6-2 or TRBV6-3 to TRBJ2-5; weak D call: TRBD1 (5 bases). Trimming left V 8 bases short and J 10 bases short, with 26 bases between. CDR3 length: 15 amino acids. CDR1 is MNHEY, CDR2 SVGEGT, per germline.

This clonotype was seen ten or more times. The V gene is TRBV7-2, the J gene TRBJ1-1; D uncertain. Per germline, CDR1 SGHTA and CDR2 FQGNSA. The V and J ends lost 6 bases and 0 bases respectively, with 11 bases between them. The CDR3 has 14 residues. The DNA for the CDR3 is TGTGCCAGCAGTCTCGGGCGGCTGAACACTGAAGCTTTCTTT. Protein sequence: CASSLGRLNTEAFF.

This clonotype was seen ten or more times. This rearrangement joins TRBV7-8 to TRBJ2-2, with 10 bases identical to TRBD2. This CDR3 contains 17 residues. Germline CDR1 and CDR2: SGHVS and FQNEAQ. Unmatched junction bases numbered 6, after V lost 1 base and J lost 4 bases. The CDR3 region is CASSLGPLAGPTGELFF. The CDR3 nucleotides are TGTGCCAGCAGCTTAGGGCCACTAGCGGGGCCCACCGGGGAGCTGTTTTTT.

This clonotype showed up many times. This rearrangement joins TRBV2 to TRBJ2-5; D gene unclear. With 8 bases removed from V and 2 bases from J, the gap between germline ends came to 6 bases. The germline V gene encodes CDR1 SNHLY and CDR2 FYNNEI. CDR3 length: 11 amino acids. The CDR3 DNA reads TGTGCCAGCGTGGTACAAGAGACCCAGTACTTC. Its translation: CASVVQETQYF.

This clonotype has ten or more counts. This rearrangement joins TRBV27 to TRBJ2-3; D gene ambiguous. With 6 bases removed from V and 2 bases from J, the gap between germline ends came to 12 bases. This CDR3 comprises 14 residues. The germline CDR1 and CDR2 sequences are MNHEY and SMNVEV (reference sequence). CDR3 amino acids: CASRPQYATDTQYF. DNA for the CDR3: TGTGCCAGCAGACCACAATACGCCACAGATACGCAGTATTTT.

This clonotype has at least ten counts. The chain links TRBV5-5 to TRBJ1-1; D is unresolved. V was pared by 1 base and J by 4 bases, with 14 bases between. Germline loops: CDR1 SGHKS, CDR2 YYEKEE (reference sequence). This CDR3 contains 15 residues. The CDR3 DNA follows: TGTGCCAGCAGCTTGACCCCCTCCTTCGGCACTGAAGCTTTCTTT. Amino acids: CASSLTPSFGTEAFF.

There are many counts of this clonotype. CDR3 coding DNA: TGTGCCAGCATTTCTTTCGGGGACAGGGGCCATGAGCAGTTCTTC. Translation: CASISFGDRGHEQFF. The chain employs TRBV2 and TRBJ2-1, with 10 bases matching TRBD1. Per the germline V gene, CDR1 is SNHLY and CDR2 is FYNNEI. V gave up 7 bases and J gave up 8 bases; unmatched junction bases: 11. The CDR3 is made up of 15 amino acids.

This clonotype has at least ten counts. The V and J genes are TRBV7-2 and TRBJ2-1, with D possibly TRBD2 on 5 matching bases. Trimming stripped 1 base from V and 0 bases from J, with 10 bases between. The CDR3 is made up of 16 amino acids. CDR1 and CDR2 from the germline V gene are SGHTA and FQGNSA. Here the CDR3 DNA reads TGTGCCAGCAGCTTAGTAAGTAGCGCCTCCTACAATGAGCAGTTCTTC. Protein: CASSLVSSASYNEQFF. Variable domain in full (rest from reference TRBV7-2 and TRBJ2-1): GAGVSQSPSNKVTEKGKDVELRCDPISGHTALYWYRQSLGQGLEFLIYFQGNSAPDKSGLPSDRFSAERTGGSVSTLTIQRTQQEDSAVYLCASSLVSSASYNEQFFGPGTRLTVL.

This clonotype appeared many times. The chain is built from TRBV2 and TRBJ1-5; 8 bases match TRBD1. The CDR3 length is 14 residues. Per the germline V gene, CDR1 is SNHLY and CDR2 is FYNNEI. V shed 4 bases and J 5 bases; nucleotides not matched to a gene: 4. Here the CDR3 reads CASSGRQGHQPQHF. CDR3 coding DNA: TGTGCCAGCAGTGGAAGACAGGGGCATCAGCCCCAGCATTTT.

This clonotype was counted at least ten times. This chain joins TRBV20-1 and TRBJ2-1, with 7 nucleotides matching TRBD2. Trimming took 5 bases from V and 0 from J; bases not matched to a gene: 13. This CDR3 is 17 amino acids long. Germline CDR1 reads DFQATT; CDR2 reads SNEGSKA (reference sequence). CDR3 bases: TGCAGTGCTCATCCAGCTAGCGGAAGGAGCTCCTACAATGAGCAGTTCTTC. This gives the protein CSAHPASGRSSYNEQFF.

There are many counts of this clonotype. The rearrangement joins TRBV12-3 or TRBV12-4 to TRBJ2-7, with 7 bases lining up with TRBD1. The junction had 7 bases not matched to a gene; V was cut back by 6 bases and J by 2 bases. The CDR3 has 14 residues. CDR3 region: CASSLGQRTYEQYF. Written as DNA, the CDR3 is TGTGCCAGCAGCTTGGGACAGAGAACCTACGAGCAGTACTTC.

This clonotype has ten or more counts. The CDR3: CASRTLFRGGIEETQYF. The CDR3 DNA reads as TGTGCCAGCAGGACCCTCTTTCGGGGGGGGATCGAAGAGACCCAGTACTTC. J is TRBJ2-5 and V is TRBV27; 8 bases line up with TRBD2. The CDR3 runs 17 residues. CDR1 is MNHEY, CDR2 SMNVEV, per germline (reference sequence). V lost 6 bases, J lost 3 bases, and 15 bases stayed unmatched.

This clonotype was counted at least ten times. The chain couples TRBV25-1 to TRBJ2-7; TRBD1 matches at 9 bases. V lost 5 bases and J lost 3; bases outside the gene matches: 8. CDR3 length: 15 amino acids. Germline V gene data show CDR1 as MGHDK and CDR2 as SYGVNS. CDR3 loop: CASSPGNRGLYEQYF. In nucleotides, the CDR3 is TGTGCCAGCAGTCCAGGGAACAGGGGGCTCTACGAGCAGTACTTC.

The table lists this clonotype with a few counts. The chain carries TRBV4-3 and TRBJ1-1, with D tentatively TRBD1 (6 bases). The V end was cut by 1 base, the J end by 11 bases, with 14 bases between. Germline loops: CDR1 LGHNA, CDR2 YSLEER. The CDR3 runs 13 residues. The CDR3 DNA follows: TGCGCCAGCAGCCAAGGGGGCAGGGGCAAGGCTTTCTTT. As protein: CASSQGGRGKAFF.

At least ten counts were recorded for this clonotype. The chain links TRBV10-3 to TRBJ1-1; D uncertain. The CDR3 has 11 residues. The V and J ends lost 4 bases and 1 base respectively, with 1 base between them. CDR1 and CDR2 (germline): ENHRY, SYGVKD. The CDR3 sequence is CAISGNTEAFF. CDR3 bases: TGTGCCATCAGTGGGAACACTGAAGCTTTCTTT.

This chain uses TRBV11-2 with TRBJ2-7, with TRBD1 identical over 7 bases. This CDR3 has 16 amino acids. Germline V CDR1 and CDR2: SGHAT, FQNNGV. Trimming cost V 0 bases and J 3 bases; bases outside gene matches: 8. CDR3 bases: TGTGCCAGCAGCTTAGAACCGGGACAGTGGGTCTACGAGCAGTACTTC. Encoded protein: CASSLEPGQWVYEQYF.